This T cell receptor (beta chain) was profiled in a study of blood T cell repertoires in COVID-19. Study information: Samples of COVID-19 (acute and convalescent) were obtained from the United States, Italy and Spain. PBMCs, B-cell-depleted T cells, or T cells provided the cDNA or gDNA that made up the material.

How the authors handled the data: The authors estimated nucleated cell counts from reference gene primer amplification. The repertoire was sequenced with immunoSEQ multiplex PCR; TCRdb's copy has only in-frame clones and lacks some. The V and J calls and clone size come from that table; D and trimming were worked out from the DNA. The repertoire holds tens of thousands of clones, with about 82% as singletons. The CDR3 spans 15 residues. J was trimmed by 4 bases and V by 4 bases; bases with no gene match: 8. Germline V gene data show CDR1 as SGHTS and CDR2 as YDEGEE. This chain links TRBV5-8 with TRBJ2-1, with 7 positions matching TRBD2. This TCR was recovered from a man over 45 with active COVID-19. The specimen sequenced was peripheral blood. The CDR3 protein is CASSPSGARYNEQFF. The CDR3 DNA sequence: TGTGCCAGCAGCCCGAGCGGGGCTAGGTACAATGAGCAGTTCTTC.